The present TCR beta chain was sequenced within a study of control samples from healthy donors and cancer patients. The J segment lost 7 bases and the V segment lost 7 bases, leaving 11 bases of the junction unmatched. Germline assignment: CDR1 SNHLY and CDR2 FYNNEI. The CDR3 totals 15 residues. This table comes from immunoSEQ multiplex PCR, and its TCRdb copy is limited to in-frame clones, with some not included. In the table there are some 96,000 clones, approximately 93% of which are singletons. This clone was recorded only once. This receptor was identified in a man in his late teens or twenties in good health. This chain joins TRBV2 and TRBJ2-3; 10 nucleotides align to TRBD1. Sample: blood. The CDR3 DNA follows: TGTGCCAGCACCCTTGAGGGGACAGGGGCCTATACGCAGTATTTT. Its translation: CASTLEGTGAYTQYF.